The 6 T cell receptor beta chains presented below share a single source sample, sequenced in a study of OX40 agonist ivuxolimab in advanced cancers. The data were produced by immunoSEQ multiplex PCR, yet TCRdb's version contains in-frame clones alone and is incomplete. The table shows about 61,000 clones, with 92% occurring only once. Sample: CD4+ or CD8+ T cells sorted from blood, taken in a trial of the OX40 agonist ivuxolimab. The receptors stem from an adult with an advanced solid tumor such as melanoma, head and neck, liver or kidney cancer.

The count of this clone is one. The CDR3 sequence is CASSPTSYNEQFF. The CDR3 DNA is TGTGCCAGTAGCCCGACTAGTTACAATGAGCAGTTCTTC. The chain couples TRBV19 to TRBJ2-1, with D possibly matching TRBD2 (6 bases). The CDR3 loop spans 13 amino acids. Deletions cut 6 bases from V and 4 bases from J, with 10 bases between. The germline V gene has CDR1 LNHDA and CDR2 SQIVND (reference sequence).

The chain couples TRBV9 to TRBJ2-3; D is uncertain. The CDR3 has 12 amino acids. V shed 4 bases and J shed 6 bases, with 9 bases lying between them. CDR1 and CDR2 (germline): SGDLS, YYNGEE. DNA of the CDR3: TGTGCCAGCAGCTTAAATCTTGATACGCAGTATTTT. It translates to CASSLNLDTQYF. The whole variable domain, remainder taken from reference TRBV9 and TRBJ2-3, is DSGVTQTPKHLITATGQRVTLRCSPRSGDLSVYWYQQSLDQGLQFLIQYYNGEERAKGNILERFSAQQFPDLHSELNLSSLELGDSALYFCASSLNLDTQYFGPGTRLTVL.

The count of this clone is one. The chain recombines TRBV4-2 with TRBJ1-1; a weak D match, TRBD1 (5 bases). V lost 0 bases and J 0 bases, leaving 20 bases between the germline ends. Germline CDR1 reads LGHNA; CDR2 reads YNFKEQ. The CDR3 totals 19 residues. CDR3 in amino acids: CASSQDSLRVRGMNTEAFF. The CDR3 coding sequence is TGTGCCAGCAGCCAAGATTCTCTGAGGGTTAGGGGAATGAACACTGAAGCTTTCTTT.

V is TRBV29-1 and J is TRBJ1-1, with D hard to call. Germline V CDR1 and CDR2: SQVTM, ANQGSEA. This CDR3 has 11 residues. The ends were cut back, 4 bases at V and 1 base at J, with 4 bases in the middle. CDR3 DNA sequence: TGCAGCGTTGTAACGAACACTGAAGCTTTCTTT. It specifies CSVVTNTEAFF. Full variable domain (rest looked up from reference TRBV29-1 and TRBJ1-1): SAVISQKPSRDICQRGTSLTIQCQVDSQVTMMFWYRQQPGQSLTLIATANQGSEATYESGFVIDKFPISRPNLTFSTLTVSNMSPEDSSIYLCSVVTNTEAFFGQGTRLTVV.

The V and J genes are TRBV28 and TRBJ1-3, with D unclear. V lost 5 bases to trimming and J lost 0 bases, with 5 bases between them. This CDR3 has 13 residues. Germline lookup yields CDR1 MDHEN and CDR2 SYDVKM. The DNA of the CDR3 is TGTGCCAGCAGTGTTAGCTCTGGAAACACCATATATTTT. As protein: CASSVSSGNTIYF.

This CDR3 reads CAWTGLFRAGELFF. The CDR3 DNA sequence: TGTGCCTGGACGGGACTCTTTAGGGCCGGGGAGCTGTTTTTT. The chain links TRBV30 to TRBJ2-2; possibly TRBD2 for D (6 bases). Per the germline V gene, CDR1 is GTSNPN and CDR2 is SVGIG (reference sequence). Trimming took off 4 bases at V and 6 bases at J, with 15 bases between the two ends. This CDR3 comprises 14 residues.